This T cell receptor (beta chain) was profiled in a study of blood T cell repertoires in COVID-19. Study at large: From the United States, Italy and Spain came samples of acute and convalescent COVID-19. PBMCs, B-cell-depleted T cells, or T cells were the source of the cDNA or gDNA that made up the material.

Methods used by the authors: Reference gene primer amplification in the assay estimated nucleated cell counts. Data came from immunoSEQ multiplex PCR; TCRdb stores just in-frame clones and leaves some out. V and J calls and clone size come straight from that table; D and trimming were deduced from the DNA. This sample has roughly 390,000 clones, with around 84% found just once. Sequenced: peripheral blood. The receptor comes from a woman aged 18-30 years with acute or convalescent COVID-19.

CDR3: CASRRTGGGYGYTF. In DNA, the CDR3 is TGTGCCAGCAGAAGAACAGGGGGCGGATATGGCTACACCTTC. The V call is TRBV25-1, the J call TRBJ1-2; TRBD1 aligns across 9 bases. Trimming removed 6 bases from V and 5 bases from J; junction bases left unmatched: 7. The germline V gene encodes CDR1 MGHDK and CDR2 SYGVNS. The CDR3 sequence is 14 residues long.